Listed below are T cell receptor beta chains from one sample, sequenced in a study of blood T cell repertoires in COVID-19. Libraries were prepared by immunoSEQ multiplex PCR; TCRdb keeps only in-frame clonotypes and omits some of them. The data contain roughly 230,000 clones, 80% to 85% of them singletons. Sequencing was performed on PBMCs or T cells enriched from blood (not recorded which). All receptors derive from a man aged 50 to 60 who had recovered from COVID-19. Each CDR3 is given with its conserved first and last residue. D genes are given only for firm matches. Clone size, where shown, is once, few, many, or a class for clones that have expanded.

CDR3nt: TGTGCCAGCATAAGACAGGGGCTATACAATGAGCAGTTCTTC
CDR3aa: CASIRQGLYNEQFF
abundance: NA
d_gene: TRBD1
v_gene: TRBV27
j_gene: TRBJ2-1

CDR3nt: TGTGCCAGCAGCCGTCGAGGAGTTCGGTACGAGCAGTACTTC
CDR3aa: CASSRRGVRYEQYF
abundance: few
d_gene: NA
v_gene: TRBV3-1/TRBV3-2
j_gene: TRBJ2-7

CDR3nt: TGCGCCAGCAGTGAACTAGAGGGCAATCAGCCCCAGCATTTT
CDR3aa: CASSELEGNQPQHF
abundance: NA
d_gene: NA
v_gene: TRBV10-2
j_gene: TRBJ1-5

CDR3nt: TGTGCCAGCACCCCCCGGGACAGGGTCCACGAGCAGTACTTC
CDR3aa: CASTPRDRVHEQYF
abundance: NA
d_gene: TRBD1
v_gene: TRBV6-5
j_gene: TRBJ2-7

CDR3nt: TGTGCCAGCAGCCCCCCGGGACTAGCGGAGCAAGAGACCCAGTACTTC
CDR3aa: CASSPPGLAEQETQYF
abundance: NA
d_gene: TRBD2
v_gene: TRBV11-2
j_gene: TRBJ2-5

CDR3nt: TGTGCCAGTAGTATAGGGCGACTCATCAATTCACCCCTCCACTTT
CDR3aa: CASSIGRLINSPLHF
abundance: NA
d_gene: NA
v_gene: TRBV19
j_gene: TRBJ1-6

CDR3nt: TGTGCCAGCAATCAGGGGTTCTCCTACAATGAGCAGTTCTTC
CDR3aa: CASNQGFSYNEQFF
abundance: NA
d_gene: NA
v_gene: TRBV28
j_gene: TRBJ2-1

CDR3nt: TGCGCCAGCAGCTTGGGGGCAGTCCCGGAACCGGAGTACTTC
CDR3aa: CASSLGAVPEPEYF
abundance: NA
d_gene: NA
v_gene: TRBV5-1
j_gene: TRBJ2-5

CDR3nt: TGTGCCAGCAGGGACGTAGGGACACTTGAAGCTTTCTTT
CDR3aa: CASRDVGTLEAFF
abundance: once
d_gene: NA
v_gene: TRBV6-5
j_gene: TRBJ1-1

CDR3nt: TGTGCCAGCAGCACACAGGGGACCGGGGAGCTGTTTTTT
CDR3aa: CASSTQGTGELFF
abundance: NA
d_gene: TRBD1
v_gene: TRBV7-3
j_gene: TRBJ2-2

CDR3nt: TGCGCCAGCAGCCCCGACAGAGTAGAAGAGACCCAGTACTTC
CDR3aa: CASSPDRVEETQYF
abundance: NA
d_gene: NA
v_gene: TRBV5-1
j_gene: TRBJ2-5

CDR3nt: TGTGCCAGCTCCTCTAGCCCCCTTTACAATGAGCAGTTCTTC
CDR3aa: CASSSSPLYNEQFF
abundance: NA
d_gene: NA
v_gene: TRBV27
j_gene: TRBJ2-1

CDR3nt: TGTGCCAGTAGTTCCACAGGGGTTAACTATGGCTACACCTTC
CDR3aa: CASSSTGVNYGYTF
abundance: NA
d_gene: TRBD1
v_gene: TRBV19
j_gene: TRBJ1-2

CDR3nt: TGTGCCAGCAGCTTAGACAGCTCCTACGAGCAGTACTTC
CDR3aa: CASSLDSSYEQYF
abundance: NA
d_gene: NA
v_gene: TRBV11-3
j_gene: TRBJ2-7

CDR3nt: TGTGCCAGCAGTTACCAGGGCCTTCAAGAGACCCAGTACTTC
CDR3aa: CASSYQGLQETQYF
abundance: NA
d_gene: NA
v_gene: TRBV6-5
j_gene: TRBJ2-5

CDR3nt: TGCGCCAGCAGCTCCGGACAAGTCAATCAGCCCCAGCATTTT
CDR3aa: CASSSGQVNQPQHF
abundance: NA
d_gene: NA
v_gene: TRBV5-1
j_gene: TRBJ1-5

CDR3nt: TGTGCCAGCAGCCGGAGGGGGGGAGGCAATCAGCCCCAGCATTTT
CDR3aa: CASSRRGGGNQPQHF
abundance: NA
d_gene: NA
v_gene: TRBV28
j_gene: TRBJ1-5

CDR3nt: TGCGCCAGCAGCCTAACGACAGGGCTGAACAATGAGCAGTTCTTC
CDR3aa: CASSLTTGLNNEQFF
abundance: few
d_gene: TRBD1
v_gene: TRBV5-1
j_gene: TRBJ2-1

CDR3nt: TGTGCCAGCAGTCCCGGGGGGCCTAACTATGGCTACACCTTC
CDR3aa: CASSPGGPNYGYTF
abundance: NA
d_gene: NA
v_gene: TRBV6-5
j_gene: TRBJ1-2

CDR3nt: TGTGCCAGCAGCTTAGTCCAGGGTAGCGGGACTGAAGCTTTCTTT
CDR3aa: CASSLVQGSGTEAFF
abundance: NA
d_gene: NA
v_gene: TRBV7-2
j_gene: TRBJ1-1

CDR3nt: TGTGCCAGCGCGACAGTTGATTCACCCCTCCACTTT
CDR3aa: CASATVDSPLHF
abundance: once
d_gene: NA
v_gene: TRBV3-1/TRBV3-2
j_gene: TRBJ1-6

CDR3nt: TGTGCCAGCAATACCGGGACAGGGTCCCAAGAGACCCAGTACTTC
CDR3aa: CASNTGTGSQETQYF
abundance: NA
d_gene: TRBD1
v_gene: TRBV6-5
j_gene: TRBJ2-5

CDR3nt: TGTGCCAGCAGCTTGGACAGGGGAGAGCAGTACTTC
CDR3aa: CASSLDRGEQYF
abundance: NA
d_gene: TRBD1
v_gene: TRBV5-4
j_gene: TRBJ2-7

CDR3nt: TGTGCCAGCAGTTCCTTGGGACAGGGGGAGACCCAGTACTTC
CDR3aa: CASSSLGQGETQYF
abundance: NA
d_gene: TRBD1
v_gene: TRBV28
j_gene: TRBJ2-5

CDR3nt: TGTGCCAGCAGCTCCGAAGGGGGACAGGCGATCTATGGCTACACCTTC
CDR3aa: CASSSEGGQAIYGYTF
abundance: NA
d_gene: TRBD1
v_gene: TRBV7-9
j_gene: TRBJ1-2

CDR3nt: TGCGCCAGCAGCCTTACCGGGACAGGGCTCGAGACCCAGTACTTC
CDR3aa: CASSLTGTGLETQYF
abundance: few
d_gene: TRBD1
v_gene: TRBV4-3
j_gene: TRBJ2-5

CDR3nt: TGTGCCATCAGTATTTCTAACTACGAGCAGTACTTC
CDR3aa: CAISISNYEQYF
abundance: NA
d_gene: NA
v_gene: TRBV10-3
j_gene: TRBJ2-7

CDR3nt: TGCGCCAGCAGCTTGGCACTGGCAGCGGGGGCTACAGATACGCAGTATTTT
CDR3aa: CASSLALAAGATDTQYF
abundance: once
d_gene: TRBD2
v_gene: TRBV5-1
j_gene: TRBJ2-3

CDR3nt: TGTGCCAGCAGCTTTACCAGGGGTGACACTGAAGCTTTCTTT
CDR3aa: CASSFTRGDTEAFF
abundance: once
d_gene: NA
v_gene: TRBV11-2
j_gene: TRBJ1-1

CDR3nt: TGTGCCAGCAGCTTGGCCGAGAGGCGGGCTTTCTTT
CDR3aa: CASSLAERRAFF
abundance: NA
d_gene: NA
v_gene: TRBV5-8
j_gene: TRBJ1-1

CDR3nt: TGTGCCAGCAGTTCGAGAATCCACGAGCAGTACTTC
CDR3aa: CASSSRIHEQYF
abundance: NA
d_gene: NA
v_gene: TRBV6-2/TRBV6-3
j_gene: TRBJ2-7

CDR3nt: TGTGCCAGCAGCTTGGCCGGAGGACTCCTAAGCTCCTACGAGCAGTACTTC
CDR3aa: CASSLAGGLLSSYEQYF
abundance: NA
d_gene: NA
v_gene: TRBV5-5
j_gene: TRBJ2-7

CDR3nt: TGTGCCAGCAGCGTAGGTCCCAACAATGAGCAGTTCTTC
CDR3aa: CASSVGPNNEQFF
abundance: NA
d_gene: NA
v_gene: TRBV9
j_gene: TRBJ2-1

CDR3nt: TGTGCCAGCAGTTACGGGACACAGGTTCTGGAGCAGTTCTTC
CDR3aa: CASSYGTQVLEQFF
abundance: NA
d_gene: NA
v_gene: TRBV6-5
j_gene: TRBJ2-1

CDR3nt: TGTGCCAGCAGTCTGGAGGGGGGGTGGGGTAATCAGCCCCAGCATTTT
CDR3aa: CASSLEGGWGNQPQHF
abundance: NA
d_gene: NA
v_gene: TRBV27
j_gene: TRBJ1-5

CDR3nt: TGTGCCAGCAGGTCAGGGTGGAGGGGGCCCCAGCATTTT
CDR3aa: CASRSGWRGPQHF
abundance: NA
d_gene: NA
v_gene: TRBV6-5
j_gene: TRBJ1-5